This T cell receptor (beta chain) emerged from a study of T cells after yellow fever vaccination (dated by TCRdb to the late 2010s). Turning to the overall study: The SMART-Seq v4 Ultra Low Input RNA kit was used to prepare libraries from fractions with low cell numbers. To track T-cell clones before and after primary and booster YFV17D yellow fever vaccination, bulk TCR alpha and beta repertoires were sequenced longitudinally. Two healthy male donors made up the cohort, one aged 18 to 29 years and the other aged 30 to 40 years. Bulk PBMC replicates and cell subsets were isolated from blood drawn at multiple timepoints before and after both primary and secondary immunization. Here is what the overall study found, with its caveats: The study included only a couple of donors, which limits how far the findings can be generalized. Compared with the primary T-cell response, the secondary T-cell response was faster but weaker, reaching its peak on day 5 rather than on day 15. A small fraction of clonotypes showed up in both the CD4 and CD8 compartments, probably as a result of convergent recombination. After the booster, most clones that had expanded after primary vaccination were detected again (around 96% of CD4 and around 88% of CD8), suggesting broad maintenance of memory. FACS-sorted repertoires could contain abundant contaminating clonotypes from the bulk population, so computational filtering was required.

A word on this clonotype: Base quality data are lacking; no much larger clone is found one base away.

TCR cDNA was synthesized by 5'RACE template switching, which introduced a universal primer site and unique molecular identifiers. cDNA synthesis was primed from both the TCR alpha and TCR beta constant segments. Libraries were amplified in two PCR steps, with sample barcodes and sequencing adapters added in the second step. Sequencing of libraries was performed on Illumina HiSeq 2500 (2x100 bp) or NovaSeq (2x150 bp). The paper's data handling went like this. MIGEC handled demultiplexing of reads and collapsing into UMI consensus sequences, while MiXCR performed V(D)J alignment. Clonotypes responding to the vaccine were identified with edgeR on replicate PBMC samples, with the criteria of FDR below 0.01 and a log2 fold change above 5 up to day 15. Each bulk clonotype was labeled CD4 or CD8 based on which sequenced repertoire, CD4 or CD8, contained the clonotype at higher abundance. Clonotypes enriched at least 10-fold in dextramer-positive versus dextramer-negative fractions were classed as NS4B-specific, and CD4-biased clonotypes were left out. TCRdb redid the processing of the public reads, applying fastp at Q25 and MiXCR, and retained in-frame beta chains. Identical CDR3 proteins give one entry, which carries the most common genes and DNA. It is TCRdb's table, rather than the study itself, that gives the V and J calls and clone size. In all, the sample holds 96,000 or so distinct CDR3 sequences, and under 9% of those were seen once. The top ten clones comprise around 16% of the sample.

The treatment or condition label corresponds to: live attenuated yellow fever vaccine strain. A standard Ficoll-Paque protocol was used to isolate PBMCs from peripheral blood. Epitope-specific CD8 T cells were sorted with a dextramer loaded with the yellow fever NS4B epitope peptide, and anti-CD3 and anti-CD8 staining was applied. TriZol was used to extract RNA from bulk PBMCs, CD4 and CD8 fractions, and dextramer-positive and dextramer-negative fractions. The sequence derives from a man aged 18 to 35 who received the YFV17D yellow fever vaccine. Source: CD8+ T cells not binding an NS4B(214-222) dextramer, sorted from PBMCs, taken roughly 15 days after the first yellow fever vaccination. The meaning of the sample's cell subset or site label: NS4B epitope dextramer-negative CD8 T cells.

The DNA sequence is given as TGTGCCACAAGCTCAGGGCACGGCTACGAGCAGTACTTC. It specifies CATSSGHGYEQYF. Rearrangement joined TRBV24-1 to TRBJ2-7, and perhaps TRBD1 as D gene, on 5 matching bases. From cysteine to phenylalanine, the CDR3 is 13 amino acids long. Only CDR3 DNA remains: 39 bases, in frame from the first base. The germline V gene provides CDR1 KGHDR and CDR2 SFDVKD. The germline ends are 15 bases apart after V is trimmed by 10 bases and J by 3 bases.